This passage covers 4 T cell receptor beta chains from one sample sequenced in a study of cytomegalovirus exposure and HLA in healthy donors. Primers for the PCR totalled 60 Vbeta and 13 Jbeta. Here immunoSEQ multiplex PCR was the method, and the copy in TCRdb shows in-frame clones only, minus some. The sample holds 100,000 to 150,000 clones; just over 65% are singletons and the top ten take more than 1.5%. The sample comprised PBMCs. These receptors came from a man between 18 and 29 years old in good health and CMV-seronegative.

The chain uses TRBV4-1 and TRBJ2-5, with TRBD1 matching over 9 bases. Germline V lookup: CDR1 MGHRA, CDR2 YSYEKL. This CDR3 region has 14 residues. V lost 0 bases and J lost 5; bases outside the gene matches: 1. CDR3 DNA sequence: TGCGCCAGCAGCCAAGAGGGGACAGGGGAGACCCAGTACTTC. Amino acid sequence: CASSQEGTGETQYF.

J is TRBJ1-5 and V is TRBV7-8; D not resolved. The V and J ends lost 4 bases and 5 bases respectively, with 9 bases between them. Germline-derived CDR1 and CDR2 are SGHVS and FQNEAQ. The CDR3 runs 13 residues. The CDR3 coding sequence is TGTGCCAGCAGCTCAGATATTGATCAGCCCCAGCATTTT. Translating it yields CASSSDIDQPQHF.

The chain has TRBV6-1 and TRBJ1-1; D is possibly TRBD1 (5 bases). CDR3 size: 14 residues. V was clipped by 8 bases and J by 4 bases, with 17 bases between them. Germline CDR1 reads MNHNS; CDR2 reads SASEGT. The CDR3 spells CASQPGAISTEAFF. The CDR3 DNA is TGTGCCAGCCAACCTGGGGCTATTTCCACTGAAGCTTTCTTT.

This clone appeared a single time. V gene TRBV6-6 combines with J gene TRBJ2-1; D is ambiguous. From germline, CDR1 is MNHNY and CDR2 SVGAGI (reference sequence). The CDR3 length is 10 residues. V lost 7 bases and J 10 bases, leaving 8 bases between the germline ends. CDR3 in DNA: TGTGCCAGCAATCGGTACGAGCAGTTCTTC. Protein: CASNRYEQFF.